This paragraph reports one TCR beta chain. The source of the sample is a study of T cell changes during pregnancy in multiple sclerosis. V was clipped by 5 bases and J by 9 bases; unmatched bases: 9. Looked up from germline, CDR1 is SEHNR and CDR2 is FQNEAQ (reference sequence). The CDR3 has 14 amino acids. Some clones are missing from TCRdb's copy, which holds only in-frame ones; the method was immunoSEQ multiplex PCR. The table lists just under 65,000 clones, around 96% of them singletons. The input for sequencing was CD8+ T cells from peripheral blood mononuclear cells, taken after pregnancy. This sequence joins TRBV7-9 and TRBJ2-1; 8 nucleotides align to TRBD1. The source is a female donor with multiple sclerosis, enrolled in a pregnancy study. The CDR3 sequence is CASSKSFDRGEQFF. The CDR3 DNA reads TGTGCCAGCAGCAAATCATTCGACAGGGGTGAGCAGTTCTTC. Based on the CDR3 plus reference TRBV7-9 and TRBJ2-1, the full variable domain is DTGVSQNPRHKITKRGQNVTFRCDPISEHNRLYWYRQTLGQGPEFLTYFQNEAQLEKSRLLSDRFSAERPKGSFSTLEIQRTEQGDSAMYLCASSKSFDRGEQFFGPGTRLTVL.